Listed below are T cell receptor beta chains from one sample, sequenced in a study of T-cell memory formation after mild COVID-19. TCRdb fed the 5' RACE reads into MiXCR, producing one record per CDR3 protein. The sample lists roughly 320,000 distinct CDR3 sequences; 25% to 30% were seen once. What was sequenced was PBMCs or a T cell subset sorted from them (not recorded which). The receptors originated from an adult woman who had mild COVID-19 (a few samples of this study predate the infection). Cell type and time point are not known. Both conserved end residues are trimmed from each CDR3.

j_call,v_call,cdr3_length,cdr3_aa
TRBJ2-5,TRBV6-6,14,ASRLAGGNGLETQY
TRBJ2-7,TRBV29-1,10,SGGQGYYEQY
TRBJ2-7,TRBV5-1,13,ASSFGQTDSYEQY
TRBJ2-3,TRBV7-2,17,ASSDRSAGLAGSTDTQY
TRBJ2-5,TRBV5-1,15,ASSLGFLAGSQETQY
TRBJ2-3,TRBV30,14,AWSVRFGGWTDTQY
TRBJ2-1,TRBV7-9,8,ASSSDQQF
TRBJ2-7,TRBV18,13,ASSPSVAGVDEQY
TRBJ2-1,TRBV7-8,12,ASSQDSPYNEQF
TRBJ2-3,TRBV5-1,12,ASSLVGWADTQY
TRBJ1-2,TRBV11-2,14,ASSRDRGRGMRGYT
TRBJ2-7,TRBV2,13,ASRTGTNPSYEQY
TRBJ2-7,TRBV19,13,ASSTLSGTSYEQY
TRBJ1-2,TRBV10-3,15,AISESTAGISNYGYT
TRBJ2-7,TRBV29-1,11,SVVGDRVYEQY
TRBJ2-2,TRBV24-1,12,ATSVGVNTGELF
TRBJ2-1,TRBV29-1,11,SVEDRGLREQF
TRBJ2-1,TRBV12-3/TRBV12-4,13,ASSPRAGGFNEQF
TRBJ1-2,TRBV4-3,13,ASSPYSPGGYGYT
TRBJ1-1,TRBV4-1,12,ASSFGQGAAEAF
TRBJ1-1,TRBV3-1,13,ASSQKAGKNTEAF
TRBJ2-1,TRBV11-2,16,ASSLEYPDRDFYNEQF
TRBJ2-1,TRBV12-3/TRBV12-4,13,ASSFILAEYNEQF
TRBJ2-1,TRBV18,13,ASSPPGNSYNEQF
TRBJ2-3,TRBV4-3,15,ASSQDGGTGPTDTQY
TRBJ1-1,TRBV12-3/TRBV12-4,13,ASRAPGASGTEAF
TRBJ1-2,TRBV7-6,12,ASSLLDRDYGYT
TRBJ2-3,TRBV6-4,14,ASSDSSAASTDTQY